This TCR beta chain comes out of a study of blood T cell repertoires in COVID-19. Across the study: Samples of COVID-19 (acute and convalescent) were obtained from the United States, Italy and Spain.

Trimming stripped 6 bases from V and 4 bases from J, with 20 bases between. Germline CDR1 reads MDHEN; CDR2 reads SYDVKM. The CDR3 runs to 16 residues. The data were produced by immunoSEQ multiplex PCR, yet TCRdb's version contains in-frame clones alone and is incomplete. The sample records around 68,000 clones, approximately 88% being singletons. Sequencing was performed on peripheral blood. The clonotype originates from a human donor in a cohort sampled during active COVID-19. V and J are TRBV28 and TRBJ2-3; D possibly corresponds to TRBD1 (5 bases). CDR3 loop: CASSPGGARRADTQYF. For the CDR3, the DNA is TGTGCCAGCAGCCCCGGTGGGGCGCGACGCGCAGATACGCAGTATTTT.